Below, 19 T cell receptor beta chains from the same sample are listed, as sequenced in a study of blood T cell repertoires in COVID-19. The method was immunoSEQ multiplex PCR; TCRdb's version includes in-frame clones alone and lacks a portion of them. The profile shows about 430,000 clones, 80% to 90% of them singletons. The sequencing sample was made of PBMCs or T cells enriched from blood (not recorded which). All receptors derive from a man aged 25 to 40 who had recovered from COVID-19.

The CDR3 spells CASQREASSYNEQFF. The CDR3 coding sequence is TGTGCCAGCCAAAGGGAGGCTAGCTCCTACAATGAGCAGTTCTTC. The rearrangement uses TRBV6-5 and TRBJ2-1, with D possibly matching TRBD2 (6 bases). CDR1 and CDR2 from the germline V gene are MNHEY and SVGAGI. The CDR3 is 15 amino acids. Trimming pared 8 bases from V and 0 bases from J, leaving 14 bases between.

This rearrangement joins TRBV3-1 (or the pseudogene TRBV3-2) to TRBJ2-1, with 10 bases that match TRBD2. The ends lost 1 base at V and 5 bases at J; junction bases unmatched: 2. CDR1 is LGHDT and CDR2 is YNNKEL in the germline V gene (reference sequence). This CDR3 has 15 amino acids. The CDR3 loop is CASSQGTSGHNEQFF. CDR3 sequence (DNA): TGTGCCAGCAGCCAAGGGACTAGCGGCCACAATGAGCAGTTCTTC.

The rearrangement uses TRBV5-4 and TRBJ2-3, with no clear D. CDR3 length: 16 amino acids. Germline-derived CDR1 and CDR2 are SGHNT and YYREEE (reference sequence). V was shortened by 0 bases and J by 0 bases, with 11 bases between the two germline ends. The CDR3 coding sequence is TGTGCCAGCAGCTTGGCTGCGAGAACTAGCACAGATACGCAGTATTTT. Protein: CASSLAARTSTDTQYF.

This chain uses TRBV19 with TRBJ2-7, with 9 bases aligning to TRBD2. The CDR3 length is 16 residues. J gave up 2 bases and V 4 bases, and 9 bases lay outside the gene matches. Germline CDR1 and CDR2: LNHDA and SQIVND (reference sequence). CDR3 in DNA: TGTGCCAGTAGTACACGCATGGGACTAGCAGCCTACGAGCAGTACTTC. This gives the protein CASSTRMGLAAYEQYF. Supplemented by reference TRBV19 and TRBJ2-7, the full variable domain reads DGGITQSPKYLFRKEGQNVTLSCEQNLNHDAMYWYRQDPGQGLRLIYYSQIVNDFQKGDIAEGYSVSREKKESFPLTVTSAQKNPTAFYLCASSTRMGLAAYEQYFGPGTRLTVT.

The chain joins TRBV9 to TRBJ2-5; D is possibly TRBD1 (7 bases). The CDR3 has 14 residues. V was trimmed by 4 bases and J by 5 bases, leaving 15 bases between them. CDR1 is SGDLS and CDR2 is YYNGEE in the germline V gene. The CDR3 reads CASSTQGGDETQYF. The CDR3 bases are TGTGCCAGCAGCACTCAGGGGGGAGACGAGACCCAGTACTTC.

The chain combines TRBV24-1 with TRBJ2-2; TRBD2 might be the D (5 bases). V was shortened by 7 bases and J by 0 bases, with 11 bases between the two germline ends. Per the germline V gene, CDR1 is KGHDR and CDR2 is SFDVKD. The CDR3 runs 15 residues. The CDR3 sequence: CATRGVAANTGELFF. The CDR3 DNA sequence: TGTGCCACCAGGGGAGTGGCAGCGAACACCGGGGAGCTGTTTTTT.

CDR3 sequence: CASSHDRNYGYTF. The CDR3 coding sequence is TGTGCCAGCAGCCACGACAGGAACTATGGCTACACCTTC. The chain joins TRBV12-3 or TRBV12-4 to TRBJ1-2; possible D gene TRBD1, 6 bases. This CDR3 is 13 amino acids long. V gave up 6 bases and J gave up 2 bases, with 10 bases separating them.

This chain connects TRBV11-2 to TRBJ1-1; D is perhaps TRBD1 (6 bases). Trimming removed 3 bases at V and 4 bases at J, with 12 bases between. The CDR3 runs to 14 residues. CDR1 and CDR2 (germline): SGHAT, FQNNGV. CDR3 bases: TGTGCCAGCAGCTTCCAGGGGTTTACCACTGAAGCTTTCTTT. Amino acid sequence: CASSFQGFTTEAFF. The full variable domain, in which reference TRBV11-2 and TRBJ1-1 provide the parts outside the CDR3, is EAGVAQSPRYKIIEKRQSVAFWCNPISGHATLYWYQQILGQGPKLLIQFQNNGVVDDSQLPKDRFSAERLKGVDSTLKIQPAKLEDSAVYLCASSFQGFTTEAFFGQGTRLTVV.

The gene calls are TRBV6-2 or TRBV6-3 and TRBJ2-1, with D perhaps TRBD2 (6 bases). The V end lost 0 bases, the J end lost 7 bases, and 19 bases lay between the germline ends. The CDR3 consists of 17 residues. Looked up from germline, CDR1 is MNHEY and CDR2 is SVGEGT. CDR3 protein: CASSYSGWEAGPNEQFF. The CDR3 coding sequence is TGTGCCAGCAGTTACTCGGGGTGGGAGGCAGGTCCGAATGAGCAGTTCTTC.

The rearrangement links TRBV6-5 to TRBJ2-7; D is unclear. The germline CDR1 and CDR2 sequences are MNHEY and SVGAGI. CDR3 length: 13 residues. Trimming removed 0 bases from V and 7 bases from J, with 10 bases in between. CDR3 protein: CASSYSEGVEQYF. As DNA, the CDR3 is TGTGCCAGCAGTTACTCGGAAGGAGTTGAGCAGTACTTC.

The chain has TRBV27 and TRBJ2-7; perhaps TRBD1 as D (5 bases). CDR3 length: 14 amino acids. Germline V gene lookup returns CDR1 MNHEY and CDR2 SMNVEV (reference sequence). The germline V and J ends were trimmed by 4 bases and 0 bases, with 10 bases remaining between them. The CDR3: CASSWGRSSYEQYF. As DNA, the CDR3 is TGTGCCAGCAGTTGGGGCAGGTCCTCCTACGAGCAGTACTTC.

The gene calls are TRBV5-1 and TRBJ1-2; TRBD1 aligns across 8 bases. V shed 0 bases and J 8 bases; nucleotides not matched to a gene: 6. The germline gives CDR1 SGHRS, CDR2 YFSETQ. The CDR3 is 14 amino acids. Here the CDR3 reads CASSLVVTGDGYTF. DNA of the CDR3: TGCGCCAGCAGCTTGGTTGTGACAGGGGACGGCTACACCTTC.

The V call is TRBV9, the J call TRBJ1-4; 10 bases agree with TRBD1. The CDR3 spans 14 residues. The ends lost 2 bases at V and 6 bases at J; junction bases unmatched: 1. CDR1 SGDLS and CDR2 YYNGEE come from the germline V gene. CDR3: CASSVDRGDEKLFF. The CDR3 region has the DNA TGTGCCAGCAGCGTGGACAGGGGGGATGAAAAACTGTTTTTT.

The CDR3 sequence is CASSSGRLTGELFF. The CDR3 DNA follows: TGTGCCAGTAGTAGCGGGAGGCTCACCGGGGAGCTGTTTTTT. The chain has TRBV19 and TRBJ2-2; 8 bases agree with TRBD2. Germline-derived CDR1 and CDR2 are LNHDA and SQIVND (reference sequence). V lost 4 bases and J lost 4; bases outside the gene matches: 2. The CDR3 extends over 14 amino acids.

The V call is TRBV6-5, the J call TRBJ1-6, with D perhaps matching TRBD1 (5 bases). Per germline, CDR1 MNHEY and CDR2 SVGAGI. This CDR3 has 15 residues. V was trimmed by 0 bases and J by 7 bases, leaving 10 bases between them. The CDR3 DNA is TGTGCCAGCAGTTACTCGGCAGGGCGGAATTCACCCCTCCACTTT. This sequence encodes CASSYSAGRNSPLHF.

This clone was observed once. The chain has TRBV2 and TRBJ2-4; D gene ambiguous. This CDR3 has 11 residues. Germline CDR1 and CDR2: SNHLY and FYNNEI. The V end lost 4 bases, the J end lost 5 bases, and 3 bases lay between the germline ends. In DNA, the CDR3 is TGTGCCAGCAGTGCAGAAAACATTCAGTACTTC. It yields the protein CASSAENIQYF.

The rearrangement uses TRBV7-8 and TRBJ1-5; 9 bases map to TRBD1. This CDR3 region has 15 residues. CDR1 SGHVS and CDR2 FQNEAQ come from the germline V gene. V lost 5 bases, J lost 6 bases, and 8 bases stayed unmatched. The CDR3 nucleotides read TGTGCCAGCAGCCGAACAGGGGGCGATTTTCAGCCCCAGCATTTT. It encodes CASSRTGGDFQPQHF. Using reference TRBV7-8 and TRBJ1-5 for the parts outside the CDR3, the full variable domain is GAGVSQSPRYKVAKRGQDVALRCDPISGHVSLFWYQQALGQGPEFLTYFQNEAQLDKSGLPSDRFFAERPEGSVSTLKIQRTQQEDSAVYLCASSRTGGDFQPQHFGDGTRLSIL.

This clone came up once. The V gene is TRBV2, the J gene TRBJ2-1; TRBD2 matches at 12 bases. Trimming took 6 bases from V and 8 from J; bases not matched to a gene: 8. The CDR3 length is 15 residues. Germline V gene data show CDR1 as SNHLY and CDR2 as FYNNEI. This chain's CDR3 is CASSEPRLAGDEQFF. The CDR3 bases are TGTGCCAGCAGCGAACCCAGACTAGCGGGGGATGAGCAGTTCTTC.

The rearrangement links TRBV14 to TRBJ2-3; D might be TRBD2 (5 bases). Per the germline V gene, CDR1 is SGHDN and CDR2 is FVKESK. The CDR3 is 12 residues long. V was cut by 3 bases and J by 5 bases, with 6 bases left in between. CDR3 bases: TGTGCCAGCAGCCACCGGGGAGATACGCAGTATTTT. Translating it yields CASSHRGDTQYF.